This TCR beta chain was documented in a study of a mutant IDH1 vaccine in newly diagnosed glioma. Only in-frame clones appear in the TCRdb table, and some are missing; sequencing was by immunoSEQ multiplex PCR. The data contain about 120,000 clones, roughly 75% of them singletons. Trimming took off 0 bases at V and 5 bases at J, with 4 bases between the two ends. The CDR3 has 13 residues. The germline gives CDR1 LNHDA, CDR2 SQIVND (reference sequence). Stated time point: week 11, during vaccination. Doses consisted of 300 ug of mutant IDH1 20-mer peptide each, paired with topical imiquimod. With respect to this clone: Its antigen remains unidentified.

V gene TRBV19 combines with J gene TRBJ2-2, with D hard to call. Sequencing used PBMCs, obtained from a glioma patient whose treatment included an IDH1 peptide vaccine. This receptor was taken from a man aged 40-55 years with glioma. This CDR3 is CASSIDLTGELFF. In nucleotides, the CDR3 is TGTGCCAGTAGTATAGATCTTACCGGGGAGCTGTTTTTT. Full variable domain (rest looked up from reference TRBV19 and TRBJ2-2): DGGITQSPKYLFRKEGQNVTLSCEQNLNHDAMYWYRQDPGQGLRLIYYSQIVNDFQKGDIAEGYSVSREKKESFPLTVTSAQKNPTAFYLCASSIDLTGELFFGEGSRLTVL.